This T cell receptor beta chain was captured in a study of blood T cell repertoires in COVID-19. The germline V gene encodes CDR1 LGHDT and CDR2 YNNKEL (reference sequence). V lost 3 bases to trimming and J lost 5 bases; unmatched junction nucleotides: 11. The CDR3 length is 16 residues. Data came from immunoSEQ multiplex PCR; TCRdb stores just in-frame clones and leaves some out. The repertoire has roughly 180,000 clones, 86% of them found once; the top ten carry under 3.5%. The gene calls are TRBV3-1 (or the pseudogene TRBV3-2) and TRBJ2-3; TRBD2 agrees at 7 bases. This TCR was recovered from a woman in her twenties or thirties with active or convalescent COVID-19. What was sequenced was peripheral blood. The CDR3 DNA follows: TGTGCCAGCAGCCATGAACTAGCGAGCCCGAGAGATACGCAGTATTTT. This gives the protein CASSHELASPRDTQYF.